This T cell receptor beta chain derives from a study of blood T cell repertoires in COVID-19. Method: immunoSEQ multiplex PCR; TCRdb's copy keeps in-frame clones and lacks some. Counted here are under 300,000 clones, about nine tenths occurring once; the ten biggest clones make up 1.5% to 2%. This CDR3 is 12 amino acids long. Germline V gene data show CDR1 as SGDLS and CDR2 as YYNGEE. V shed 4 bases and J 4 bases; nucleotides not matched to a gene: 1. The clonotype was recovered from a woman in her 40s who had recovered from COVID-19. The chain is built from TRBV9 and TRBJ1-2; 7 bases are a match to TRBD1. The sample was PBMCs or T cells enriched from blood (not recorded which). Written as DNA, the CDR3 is TGTGCCAGCAGCAGACAGGGCTATGGCTACACCTTC. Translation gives CASSRQGYGYTF.